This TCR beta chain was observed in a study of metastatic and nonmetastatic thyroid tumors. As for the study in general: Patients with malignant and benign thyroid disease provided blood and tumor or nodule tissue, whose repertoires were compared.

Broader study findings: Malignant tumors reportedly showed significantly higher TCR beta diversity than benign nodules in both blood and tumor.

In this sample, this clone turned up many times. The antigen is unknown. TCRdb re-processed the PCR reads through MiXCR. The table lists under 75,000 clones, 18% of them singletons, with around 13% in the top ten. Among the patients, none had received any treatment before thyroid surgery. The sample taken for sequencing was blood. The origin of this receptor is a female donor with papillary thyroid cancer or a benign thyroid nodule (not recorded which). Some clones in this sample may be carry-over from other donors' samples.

CDR3 sequence: CASSEALLMAASGNTIYF. The CDR3 bases are TGTGCCAGCAGTGAAGCGCTTCTAATGGCAGCCTCTGGAAACACCATATATTTT. The chain recombines TRBV2 with TRBJ1-3, with D hard to call. Trimming removed 0 bases from V and 0 bases from J, with 15 bases in between. The CDR3 totals 18 residues. CDR1 and CDR2 (germline): SNHLY, FYNNEI.